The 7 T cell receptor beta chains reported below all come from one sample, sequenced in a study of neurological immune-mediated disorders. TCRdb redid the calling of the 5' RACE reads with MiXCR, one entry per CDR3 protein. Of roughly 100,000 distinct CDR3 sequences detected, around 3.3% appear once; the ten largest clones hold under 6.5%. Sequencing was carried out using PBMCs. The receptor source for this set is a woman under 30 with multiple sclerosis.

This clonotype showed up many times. The CDR3 region is CASSASSEGLYEQYF. CDR3 bases: TGTGCCAGCAGCGCTTCGAGTGAGGGACTCTACGAGCAGTACTTC. V gene TRBV9 combines with J gene TRBJ2-7, with TRBD2 as a possible D gene (6 bases). CDR1 is SGDLS and CDR2 is YYNGEE in the germline V gene. The CDR3 runs 15 residues. Trimming removed 3 bases at V and 3 bases at J, with 16 bases between.

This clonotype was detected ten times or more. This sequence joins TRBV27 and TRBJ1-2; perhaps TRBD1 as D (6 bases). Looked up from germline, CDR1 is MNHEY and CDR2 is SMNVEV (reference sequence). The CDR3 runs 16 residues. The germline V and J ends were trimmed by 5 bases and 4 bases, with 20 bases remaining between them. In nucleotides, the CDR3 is TGTGCCAGCAGTCTACAACCAAGTCCAGGGGCCTATGGCTACACCTTC. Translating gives CASSLQPSPGAYGYTF.

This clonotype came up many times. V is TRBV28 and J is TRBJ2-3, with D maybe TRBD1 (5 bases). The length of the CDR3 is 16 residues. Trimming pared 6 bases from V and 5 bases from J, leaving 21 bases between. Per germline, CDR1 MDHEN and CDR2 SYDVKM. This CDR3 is CASRESGMWFGDTQYF. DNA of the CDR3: TGTGCCAGCAGAGAATCAGGGATGTGGTTCGGAGATACGCAGTATTTT.

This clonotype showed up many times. CDR3 nucleotide sequence: TGTGCCAGCTCGCCAACCCCCCGGGCAACTAATGAAAAACTGTTTTTT. Amino acid sequence: CASSPTPRATNEKLFF. The gene calls are TRBV18 and TRBJ1-4; no reliable D call. This CDR3 is built from 16 residues. Looked up from germline, CDR1 is KGHSH and CDR2 is LQKENI. V lost 6 bases and J 0 bases, leaving 14 bases between the germline ends.

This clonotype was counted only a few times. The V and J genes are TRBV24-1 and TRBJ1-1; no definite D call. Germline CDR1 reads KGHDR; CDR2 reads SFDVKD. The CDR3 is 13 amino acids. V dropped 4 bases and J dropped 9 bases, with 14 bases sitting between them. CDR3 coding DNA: TGTGCCACCAGTGACCACGAAGGAGGGAAAGCTTTCTTT. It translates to CATSDHEGGKAFF.

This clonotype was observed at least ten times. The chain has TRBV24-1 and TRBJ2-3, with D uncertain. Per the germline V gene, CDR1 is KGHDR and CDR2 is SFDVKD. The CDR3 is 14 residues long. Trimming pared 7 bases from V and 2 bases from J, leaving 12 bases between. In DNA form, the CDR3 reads TGTGCCACCAGAGGTCTAGTACTCACAGATACGCAGTATTTT. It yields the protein CATRGLVLTDTQYF.

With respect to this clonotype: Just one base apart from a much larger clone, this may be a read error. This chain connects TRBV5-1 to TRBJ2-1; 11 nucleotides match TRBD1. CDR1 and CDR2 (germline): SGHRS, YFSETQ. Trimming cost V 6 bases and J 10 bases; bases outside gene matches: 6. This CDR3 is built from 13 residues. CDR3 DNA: TGCGCCAGCAAGGGACAGGGGGTAGGGGAGCAGTTCTTC. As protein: CASKGQGVGEQFF.